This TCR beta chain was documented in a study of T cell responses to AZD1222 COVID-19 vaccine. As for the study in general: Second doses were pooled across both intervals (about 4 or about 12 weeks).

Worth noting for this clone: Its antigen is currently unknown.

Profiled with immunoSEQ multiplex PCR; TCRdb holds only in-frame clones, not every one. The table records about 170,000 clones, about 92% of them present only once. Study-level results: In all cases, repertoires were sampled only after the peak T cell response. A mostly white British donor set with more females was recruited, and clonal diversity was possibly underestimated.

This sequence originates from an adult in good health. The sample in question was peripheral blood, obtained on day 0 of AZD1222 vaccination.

CDR3 DNA sequence: TGTGCCAGCAGCCAAGCGGATGGTAAGGCTACGCAGTATTTT. Translation gives CASSQADGKATQYF. The chain carries TRBV4-2 and TRBJ2-3; D unresolved. The CDR3 spans 14 residues. The germline V gene has CDR1 LGHNA and CDR2 YNFKEQ. The V end lost 1 base, the J end lost 8 bases, and 13 bases lay between the germline ends.